The 30 T cell receptor beta chains below all came from one sample that was sequenced in a study of shared clonotypes between healthy human individuals. Using immunoSEQ multiplex PCR, the repertoire was profiled, and TCRdb retains in-frame clones only, with some absent. This table holds approximately 500,000 clones, about 75% found once. The source material was PBMCs. The source is a woman between 40 and 55 years old in good health. Some clones in this sample may be carry-over from other donors' samples.

Judged by abundance, this clone is large. This sample also contains other DNA sequences that code for the same CDR3. The rearrangement joins TRBV28 to TRBJ1-5; TRBD1 is a possible D gene (5 bases). With 2 bases removed from V and 5 bases from J, the gap between germline ends came to 13 bases. The length of the CDR3 is 15 residues. CDR1 and CDR2 (germline): MDHEN, SYDVKM. The CDR3 loop reads CASSLGGVGDQPQHF. CDR3 DNA sequence: TGTGCCAGCAGTTTAGGCGGCGTGGGGGATCAGCCCCAGCATTTT.

The rearrangement joins TRBV18 to TRBJ1-5; unclear D gene. Trimming left V 5 bases short and J 0 bases short, with 8 bases between. The CDR3 spans 14 residues. Germline CDR1 and CDR2: KGHSH and LQKENI. The CDR3 reads CASSKEISNQPQHF. In nucleotides, the CDR3 is TGTGCCAGCTCAAAGGAAATTAGCAATCAGCCCCAGCATTTT.

Notes on this clone: Different DNA sequences within this sample yield the same CDR3. V gene TRBV10-3 combines with J gene TRBJ2-1; TRBD2 agrees at 7 bases. In germline, CDR1 is ENHRY, CDR2 SYGVKD. After removal of 4 bases from V and 6 bases from J, the junction contained 0 bases not matched to a gene. The CDR3 is 12 residues long. The CDR3 sequence is CAISGTSNEQFF. The CDR3 DNA sequence: TGTGCCATCAGTGGGACTAGCAATGAGCAGTTCTTC.

The chain employs TRBV19 and TRBJ1-5; TRBD1 agrees at 8 bases. The V and J ends lost 8 bases and 3 bases, in that order; junction bases with no gene match: 3. The CDR3 has 13 amino acids. Germline V gene sequence: CDR1 LNHDA, CDR2 SQIVND (reference sequence). This CDR3 is CASQDRVNQPQHF. The CDR3, as DNA: TGTGCCAGTCAGGACAGGGTCAATCAGCCCCAGCATTTT.

This chain uses TRBV5-1 with TRBJ2-7; TRBD2 agrees at 14 bases. With 0 bases clipped from V and 5 bases from J, the junction kept 4 bases outside the gene matches. The CDR3 spans 16 residues. Germline V gene lookup returns CDR1 SGHRS and CDR2 YFSETQ. DNA for the CDR3: TGCGCCAGCAGCTTGGTCCCGGGACTAGCGGGGGACGAGCAGTACTTC. It translates to CASSLVPGLAGDEQYF.

V is TRBV2 and J is TRBJ1-1, with no clear D. V lost 3 bases and J lost 1, with 6 bases in between. Germline V gene lookup returns CDR1 SNHLY and CDR2 FYNNEI. CDR3 length equals 13 residues. The CDR3 here is CASSDGKNTEAFF. CDR3 in DNA: TGTGCCAGCAGTGACGGCAAGAACACTGAAGCTTTCTTT.

This rearrangement joins TRBV11-1 to TRBJ2-5; D gene unclear. With the DNA end fitting TRBJ2-7 better, the J assignment may be wrong. Germline V lookup: CDR1 SGHAT, CDR2 FQDESV (reference sequence). The CDR3 runs 15 residues. The CDR3 reads CASSFNRLSSYEQYF. The CDR3 DNA sequence: TGTGCCAGCAGCTTTAATAGGCTAAGCTCCTACGAGCAGTACTTC.

The chain carries TRBV18 and TRBJ2-3; D possibly corresponds to TRBD2 (5 bases). This CDR3 has 15 residues. Looked up from germline, CDR1 is KGHSH and CDR2 is LQKENI. Deletions cut 4 bases from V and 0 bases from J, with 11 bases between. Here the CDR3 reads CASSRGELSTDTQYF. The CDR3 DNA is TGTGCCAGCTCACGGGGAGAACTGAGCACAGATACGCAGTATTTT. The whole variable domain, remainder taken from reference TRBV18 and TRBJ2-3, is NAGVMQNPRHLVRRRGQEARLRCSPMKGHSHVYWYRQLPEEGLKFMVYLQKENIIDESGMPKERFSAEFPKEGPSILRIQQVVRGDSAAYFCASSRGELSTDTQYFGPGTRLTVL.

The J gene is TRBJ2-1, the V gene TRBV5-1; 14 nucleotides match TRBD2. The junction had 7 bases not matched to a gene; V was cut back by 4 bases and J by 7 bases. The V gene's germline CDR1 is SGHRS and CDR2 YFSETQ. The CDR3 consists of 16 residues. CDR3 coding DNA: TGCGCCAGCAGCAGGGGACTAGCGGGAGTAGGGAATGAGCAGTTCTTC. Translated: CASSRGLAGVGNEQFF.

This chain links TRBV30 with TRBJ1-3; the match to TRBD1 covers 7 bases. The V gene end was trimmed by 3 bases and the J gene end by 2 bases; junction bases not matched to a gene: 7. This CDR3 has 15 residues. Looked up from germline, CDR1 is GTSNPN and CDR2 is SVGIG (reference sequence). CDR3 nucleotide sequence: TGTGCCTGGAGAGGGGGGACAGAACCTGGAAACACCATATATTTT. This encodes CAWRGGTEPGNTIYF.

The V call is TRBV28, the J call TRBJ1-3; possibly TRBD1 for D (6 bases). The V end was cut by 7 bases, the J end by 0 bases, with 19 bases between. The CDR3 sequence is 17 residues long. CDR1 and CDR2 from the germline V gene are MDHEN and SYDVKM. CDR3 protein: CASTSGAGGYSGNTIYF. The CDR3, as DNA: TGTGCCAGCACTTCGGGGGCTGGGGGTTACTCTGGAAACACCATATATTTT. The full variable domain, completed using reference TRBV28 and TRBJ1-3, is DVKVTQSSRYLVKRTGEKVFLECVQDMDHENMFWYRQDPGLGLRLIYFSYDVKMKEKGDIPEGYSVSREKKERFSLILESASTNQTSMYLCASTSGAGGYSGNTIYFGEGSWLTVV.

In this sample, this clone turned up once. The rearrangement joins TRBV29-1 to TRBJ2-3; D is unclear. The CDR3 loop spans 12 amino acids. Germline values: CDR1 SQVTM, CDR2 ANQGSEA. With 4 bases removed from V and 2 bases from J, the gap between germline ends came to 7 bases. Written as DNA, the CDR3 is TGCAGCGTTGGGGAAGCCACAGATACGCAGTATTTT. It is translated as CSVGEATDTQYF.

This chain links TRBV2 with TRBJ2-1; D is possibly TRBD1 or TRBD2 (6 bases each). V was shortened by 6 bases and J by 15 bases, with 18 bases between the two germline ends. The CDR3 runs 12 residues. Germline V CDR1 and CDR2: SNHLY, FYNNEI. In nucleotides, the CDR3 is TGTGCCAGCAGGTTGGAGGGGGGTTGGTCGTTCTTC. Translated: CASRLEGGWSFF.

The chain couples TRBV27 to TRBJ1-1, with D hard to call. V gave up 2 bases and J gave up 3 bases, with 10 bases separating them. The V gene's germline CDR1 is MNHEY and CDR2 SMNVEV (reference sequence). The CDR3 totals 14 residues. DNA of the CDR3: TGTGCCAGCAGTTTAGCGAGCCGATACACTGAAGCTTTCTTT. This encodes CASSLASRYTEAFF.

The table lists this clone with a few counts. The CDR3 reads CASSPTPGGSSYEQYF. CDR3 sequence (DNA): TGTGCCAGCAGCCCCACGCCAGGGGGGAGCTCCTACGAGCAGTACTTC. The genes are TRBV27 and TRBJ2-5; perhaps TRBD1 as D (7 bases). The DNA matches TRBJ2-7 better at its end, which makes the J call doubtful. CDR1 is MNHEY, CDR2 SMNVEV, per germline (reference sequence). The CDR3 runs to 16 residues.

The chain employs TRBV7-3 and TRBJ2-2; D may correspond to TRBD1 or TRBD2 (5 bases each). CDR1 is SGHTA and CDR2 is FQGTGA in the germline V gene. The CDR3 is 16 residues long. V was pared by 2 bases and J by 1 base, with 11 bases between. The DNA of the CDR3 is TGTGCCAGCAGCTTACTTCCGGGGCAGAACACCGGGGAGCTGTTTTTT. It translates to CASSLLPGQNTGELFF.

The V and J genes are TRBV19 and TRBJ2-2; 9 positions agree with TRBD1. Trimming at V came to 1 base and at J to 0 bases, leaving 6 bases not matched to a gene. CDR3 length equals 18 residues. CDR1 is LNHDA, CDR2 SQIVND, per germline (reference sequence). DNA of the CDR3: TGTGCCAGTAGTATAGTCTGGGACAGGGCGTCGAACACCGGGGAGCTGTTTTTT. It codes for CASSIVWDRASNTGELFF.

V is TRBV30 and J is TRBJ2-7, with 7 nucleotides matching TRBD1. With 3 bases clipped from V and 3 bases from J, the junction kept 5 bases outside the gene matches. The V gene's germline CDR1 is GTSNPN and CDR2 SVGIG (reference sequence). The CDR3 runs 13 residues. In DNA, the CDR3 is TGTGCCTGGAGGATACAGGGGAGCTACGAGCAGTACTTC. Translated, it gives CAWRIQGSYEQYF.

The genes are TRBV5-6 and TRBJ2-2, with 7 bases aligning to TRBD2. CDR3 length: 17 amino acids. Germline lookup yields CDR1 SGHDT and CDR2 YYEEEE. V was pared by 0 bases and J by 4 bases, with 9 bases of the junction left unmatched. CDR3 sequence: CASSLASGEGATGELFF. The DNA for the CDR3 is TGTGCCAGCAGCTTGGCCAGCGGGGAAGGAGCCACCGGGGAGCTGTTTTTT.

This chain connects TRBV7-6 to TRBJ2-3, with unresolved D. V gave up 4 bases and J gave up 5 bases, with 10 bases separating them. This CDR3 has 13 amino acids. CDR1 is SGHVS, CDR2 FNYEAQ, per germline. CDR3 DNA sequence: TGTGCCAGCAGCTCGACATGGGGAGATACGCAGTATTTT. Protein: CASSSTWGDTQYF.

This chain uses TRBV10-1 with TRBJ2-7; 10 positions agree with TRBD1. CDR3 size: 17 residues. V trimming: 6 bases; J trimming: 1 base; junction bases outside the gene matches: 12. Germline assignment: CDR1 WNHNN and CDR2 SYGVQD (reference sequence). The CDR3 spells CASSAGTGTGASYEQYF. The CDR3 nucleotides are TGCGCCAGCAGCGCGGGAACCGGGACAGGGGCTTCCTACGAGCAGTACTTC.

This clone was found a few times. This chain joins TRBV6-1 and TRBJ2-3; 7 positions agree with TRBD2. The V segment lost 4 bases and the J segment 4 bases; nucleotides outside the gene matches: 8. The CDR3 loop spans 15 amino acids. Germline CDR1 reads MNHNS; CDR2 reads SASEGT. In DNA, the CDR3 is TGTGCCAGCAGTGGACTACTGGGGGGGGCAGATACGCAGTATTTT. Protein: CASSGLLGGADTQYF.

CDR3 sequence: CASSPRGVPETQYF. The DNA for the CDR3 is TGTGCCAGCAGCCCCAGAGGCGTCCCAGAGACCCAGTACTTC. The rearrangement uses TRBV7-8 and TRBJ2-5, with D uncertain. The CDR3 consists of 14 residues. Germline values: CDR1 SGHVS, CDR2 FQNEAQ. V was pared by 5 bases and J by 4 bases, with 14 bases between.

This clone was recorded a few times. V and J are TRBV23-1 and TRBJ1-1; D is unresolved. TRBV23-1 falls under the ORF class, with uncertain function. This CDR3 spans 10 amino acids. V lost 5 bases, J lost 9 bases, and 7 bases lay in between. DNA of the CDR3: TGCGCCAGCAGTTTTGCTAAAGCTTTCTTT. It codes for CASSFAKAFF.

To note about this clone: An end of the junction differs from the germline gene, which may be a read error. Other DNA sequences from this sample encode an identical CDR3 as well. The J gene is TRBJ1-2, the V gene TRBV27, with D perhaps matching TRBD1 (6 bases). CDR3 length: 15 residues. Germline CDR1 and CDR2: MNHEY and SMNVEV (reference sequence). CDR3 region: CASSLSWQGNYGYTF. CDR3 coding DNA: TGTGCCAGCAGTTTATCGTGGCAGGGGAACTACGGCTACACCTTC.

Regarding this clone: The sample holds other DNA sequences that translate to the same CDR3. The chain couples TRBV7-9 to TRBJ2-5; D possibly uses TRBD1 or TRBD2 (5 bases each). Germline lookup yields CDR1 SEHNR and CDR2 FQNEAQ (reference sequence). V was trimmed by 0 bases and J by 4 bases, leaving 6 bases between them. CDR3 length: 13 amino acids. The CDR3 sequence is CASSLAGGETQYF. The CDR3 DNA is TGTGCCAGCAGCTTAGCTGGGGGAGAGACCCAGTACTTC.

This clone was recorded only once. The chain couples TRBV29-1 to TRBJ2-1; no clear D. CDR1 is SQVTM, CDR2 ANQGSEA, per germline. Trimming left V 1 base short and J 7 bases short, with 5 bases between. This CDR3 has 11 residues. CDR3: CSVEVGNEQFF. In nucleotides, the CDR3 is TGCAGCGTTGAAGTGGGTAATGAGCAGTTCTTC.

The J gene is TRBJ2-3, the V gene TRBV5-1; TRBD2 matches at 13 bases. Per the germline V gene, CDR1 is SGHRS and CDR2 is YFSETQ. The CDR3 sequence is 23 residues long. Trimming cost V 4 bases and J 0 bases; bases outside gene matches: 23. The DNA of the CDR3 is TGCGCCAGCAGCCCGTGGACTAGCGGGAGAGACTTGACTGGATTTACTAGCACAGATACGCAGTATTTT. This translates into CASSPWTSGRDLTGFTSTDTQYF. Looking up the rest from reference TRBV5-1 and TRBJ2-3 gives the full variable domain: KAGVTQTPRYLIKTRGQQVTLSCSPISGHRSVSWYQQTPGQGLQFLFEYFSETQRNKGNFPGRFSGRQFSNSRSEMNVSTLELGDSALYLCASSPWTSGRDLTGFTSTDTQYFGPGTRLTVL.

The chain carries TRBV9 and TRBJ2-1, with TRBD2 matching over 8 bases. V lost 0 bases to trimming and J lost 10 bases; unmatched junction nucleotides: 6. The CDR3 extends over 14 amino acids. Germline loops: CDR1 SGDLS, CDR2 YYNGEE. CDR3 in amino acids: CASSVGAGEGEQFF. The DNA of the CDR3 is TGTGCCAGCAGCGTAGGAGCGGGAGAAGGCGAGCAGTTCTTC.

The V and J genes are TRBV2 and TRBJ2-7, with D uncertain. The germline CDR1 and CDR2 sequences are SNHLY and FYNNEI. The CDR3 spans 14 residues. Trimming stripped 7 bases from V and 4 bases from J, with 17 bases between. The CDR3 loop is CASKPGLAIYEQYF. The CDR3 nucleotides read TGTGCCAGCAAGCCGGGTCTTGCAATTTACGAGCAGTACTTC.